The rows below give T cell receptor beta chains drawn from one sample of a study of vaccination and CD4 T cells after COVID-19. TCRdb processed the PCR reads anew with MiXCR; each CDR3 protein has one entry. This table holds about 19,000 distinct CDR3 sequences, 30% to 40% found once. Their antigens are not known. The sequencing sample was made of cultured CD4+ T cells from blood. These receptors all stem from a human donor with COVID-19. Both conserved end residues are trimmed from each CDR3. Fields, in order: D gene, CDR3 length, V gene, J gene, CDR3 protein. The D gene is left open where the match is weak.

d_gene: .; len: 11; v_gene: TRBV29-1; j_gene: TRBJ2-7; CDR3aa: STRVGPRSEQY
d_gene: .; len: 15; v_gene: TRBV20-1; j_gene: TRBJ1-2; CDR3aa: SARDLMKEVTHYGYT
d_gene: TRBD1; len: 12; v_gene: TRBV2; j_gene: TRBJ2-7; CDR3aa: ASLSRTGQGEQY
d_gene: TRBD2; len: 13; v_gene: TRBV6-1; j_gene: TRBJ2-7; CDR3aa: ASRPTSETNYEQY
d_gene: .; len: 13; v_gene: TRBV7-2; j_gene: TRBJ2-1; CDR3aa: ASSLGQVRYNEQF
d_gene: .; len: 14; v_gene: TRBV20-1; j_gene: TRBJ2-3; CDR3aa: SASRRKTPPRDTQY
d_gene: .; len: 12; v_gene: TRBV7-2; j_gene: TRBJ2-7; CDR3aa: ASSADGVRYEQY
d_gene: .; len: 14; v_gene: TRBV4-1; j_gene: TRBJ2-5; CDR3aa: ASSQDLPGLQETQY
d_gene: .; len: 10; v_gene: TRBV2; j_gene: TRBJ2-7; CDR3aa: ASKIGPNEQY
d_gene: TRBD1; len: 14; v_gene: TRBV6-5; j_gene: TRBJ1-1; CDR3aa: ASSSPGQGAGTEAF
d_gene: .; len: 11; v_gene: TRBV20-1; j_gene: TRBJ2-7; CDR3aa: SASPLLGSEQY
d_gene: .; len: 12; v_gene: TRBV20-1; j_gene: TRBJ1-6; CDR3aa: SARLAHRNSPLH
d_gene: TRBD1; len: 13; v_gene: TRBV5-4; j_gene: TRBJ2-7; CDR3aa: ASSPRGRGRYEQY
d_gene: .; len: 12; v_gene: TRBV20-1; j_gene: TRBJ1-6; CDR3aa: SAAAVVGNSPLH
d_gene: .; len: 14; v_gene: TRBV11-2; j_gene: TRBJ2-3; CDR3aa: ASSRSSPSSTDTQY
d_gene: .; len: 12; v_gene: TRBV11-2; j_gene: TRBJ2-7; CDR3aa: ASSTRDPGYEQY
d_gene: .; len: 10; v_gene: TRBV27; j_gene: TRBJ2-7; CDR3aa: ASSHSRSEQY
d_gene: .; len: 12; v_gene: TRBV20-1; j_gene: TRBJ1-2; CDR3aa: SAVGPSVNYGYT
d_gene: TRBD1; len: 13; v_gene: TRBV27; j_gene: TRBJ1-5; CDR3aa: ASSPRTGEAQPQH
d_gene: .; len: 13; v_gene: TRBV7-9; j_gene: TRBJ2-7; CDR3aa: ASSSLAIYSYEQY
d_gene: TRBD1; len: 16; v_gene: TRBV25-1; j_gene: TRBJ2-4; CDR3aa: ASSSLLAGTGAKNIQY
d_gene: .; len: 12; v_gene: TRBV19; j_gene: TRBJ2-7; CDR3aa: ASSSLGQSYAQY
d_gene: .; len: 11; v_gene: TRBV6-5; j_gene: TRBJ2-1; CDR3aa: ASSSATGRGQF
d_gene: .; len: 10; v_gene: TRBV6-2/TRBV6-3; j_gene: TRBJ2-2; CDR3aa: ASGWGTGELF
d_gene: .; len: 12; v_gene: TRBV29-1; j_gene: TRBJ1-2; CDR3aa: SVPPRGERYGYT
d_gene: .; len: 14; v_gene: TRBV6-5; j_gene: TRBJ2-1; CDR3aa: ASSYSTRNGYNEQF
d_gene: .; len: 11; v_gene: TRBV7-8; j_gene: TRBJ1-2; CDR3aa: ASSNRVDYGYT
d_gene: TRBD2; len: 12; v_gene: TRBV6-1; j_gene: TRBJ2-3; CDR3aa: ASRPRLASDTQY
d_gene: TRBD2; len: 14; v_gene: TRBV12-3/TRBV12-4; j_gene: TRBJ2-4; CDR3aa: ASGGSGGIAKNIQY
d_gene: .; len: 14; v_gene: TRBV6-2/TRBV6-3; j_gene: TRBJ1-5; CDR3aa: ASRFGGDGLNQPQH
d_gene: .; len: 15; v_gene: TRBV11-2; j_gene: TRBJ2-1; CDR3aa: ASSSGPGATSYNEQF
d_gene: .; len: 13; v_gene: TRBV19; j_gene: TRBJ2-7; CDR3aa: ASSLKAVGSYEQY
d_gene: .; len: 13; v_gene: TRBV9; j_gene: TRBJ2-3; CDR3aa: ASSSRRDPTDTQY
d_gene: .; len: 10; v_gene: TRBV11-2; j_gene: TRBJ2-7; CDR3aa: ASSPNRDEQY
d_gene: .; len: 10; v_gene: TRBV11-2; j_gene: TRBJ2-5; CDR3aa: ASSPLRETQY
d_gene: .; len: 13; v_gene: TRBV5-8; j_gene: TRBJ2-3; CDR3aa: ASSFGLKGADTQY
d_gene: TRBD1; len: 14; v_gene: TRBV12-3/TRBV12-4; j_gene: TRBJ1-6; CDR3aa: ASSGRQGAWNSPLH
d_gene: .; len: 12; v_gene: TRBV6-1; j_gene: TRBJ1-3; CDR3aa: ASIIDSSGNTIY
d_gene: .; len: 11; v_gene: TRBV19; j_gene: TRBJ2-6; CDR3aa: ASTGAGANVLT
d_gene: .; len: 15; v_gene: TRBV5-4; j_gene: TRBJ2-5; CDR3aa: ASSRSTRRGNQETQY
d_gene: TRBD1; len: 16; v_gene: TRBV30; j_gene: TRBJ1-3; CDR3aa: AWSQGQGSSPSGNTIY